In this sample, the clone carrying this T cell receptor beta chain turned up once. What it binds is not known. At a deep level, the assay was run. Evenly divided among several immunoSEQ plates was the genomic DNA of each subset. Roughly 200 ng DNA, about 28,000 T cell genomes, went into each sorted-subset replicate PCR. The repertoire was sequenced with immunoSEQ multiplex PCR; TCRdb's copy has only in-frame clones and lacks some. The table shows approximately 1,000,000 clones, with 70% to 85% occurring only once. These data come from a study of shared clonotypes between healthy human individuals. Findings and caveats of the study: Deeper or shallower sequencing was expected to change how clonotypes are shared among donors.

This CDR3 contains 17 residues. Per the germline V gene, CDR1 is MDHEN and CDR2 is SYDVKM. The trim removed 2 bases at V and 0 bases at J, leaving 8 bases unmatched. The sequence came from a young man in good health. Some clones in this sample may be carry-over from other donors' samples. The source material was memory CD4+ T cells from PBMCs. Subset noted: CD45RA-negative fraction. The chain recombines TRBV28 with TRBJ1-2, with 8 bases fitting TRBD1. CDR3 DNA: TGTGCCAGCAGTTTAATAACAGGGGGGCTCACTAACTATGGCTACACCTTC. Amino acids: CASSLITGGLTNYGYTF.